These T cell receptor beta chains were read from a single sample in a study of regulatory T cells in long-lasting Graves disease. TCRdb re-called the multiplex PCR reads with MiXCR, one entry per CDR3 protein. The sample carries some 240,000 distinct CDR3 sequences, roughly 19% recorded once. The data also belong to a second study, concerning T cells in Graves' hyperthyroidism and ophthalmopathy.

Sequences were derived from peripheral blood mononuclear cells (PBMCs), sampled at new diagnosis, from a patient treated with antithyroid drugs. The receptors originated from a woman in her thirties with Graves disease. CDR3s include the opening cysteine and the closing phenylalanine or tryptophan. A D gene is named only where the DNA matches it firmly. A clone size is listed for some rows: how often the clone was seen (once, few, many), or a class if it is expanded.

J gene	V gene	clone size	D gene	CDR3 DNA	CDR3 protein
TRBJ1-2	TRBV20-1	many	TRBD1	TGCAGTGCTAGAGGGGAAGGGACAGGGGCGCCCTATGGCTACACCTTC	CSARGEGTGAPYGYTF
TRBJ2-6	TRBV7-2	many	-	TGTGCCAGCAGCTCATCCCTGACAGGATCTTCTGGGGCCAACGTCCTGACTTTC	CASSSSLTGSSGANVLTF
TRBJ2-2	TRBV10-3	many	-	TGTGCCATTTCAGGGACCGGGGAGCTGTTTTTT	CAISGTGELFF
TRBJ1-4	TRBV7-2	-	-	TGTGCCAGCAGCTCCTATGGGGGCGGGGAAAAACTGTTTTTT	CASSSYGGGEKLFF
TRBJ1-2	TRBV2	many	-	TGTGCCAGCAGTGAGGTTGCGGCAGGGGAACATGGCTACACCTTC	CASSEVAAGEHGYTF
TRBJ2-2	TRBV7-2	many	TRBD2	TGTGCCAGCAGCCCGGGGGGAATTAACACCGGGGAGCTGTTTTTT	CASSPGGINTGELFF
TRBJ2-1	TRBV27	many	-	TGTGCCAGCAGTCCCGGGGCGGTACTCAATGAGCAGTTCTTC	CASSPGAVLNEQFF
TRBJ2-7	TRBV7-2	few	TRBD1	TGTGCCAGCAGCTTGCGCGTGGGGACAGGGGGTGGCGAGCAGTACTTC	CASSLRVGTGGGEQYF
TRBJ2-1	TRBV2	few	TRBD2	TGTGCCAGCAGAGCGGGGGGGCTCGGGGGGTTCTTC	CASRAGGLGGFF
TRBJ2-7	TRBV7-9	many	TRBD1	TGTGCCAGCAGCGCCTCGACAGGGGGCCTATACCACGAGCAGTACTTC	CASSASTGGLYHEQYF
TRBJ1-5	TRBV2	many	-	TGTGCCAGCAGTGTCGGCAATCAGCCCCAGCATTTT	CASSVGNQPQHF
TRBJ1-1	TRBV6-1	-	-	TGTGCCAGCAGGTCAGGGTTGAACACTGAAGCTTTCTTT	CASRSGLNTEAFF
TRBJ2-1	TRBV6-2/TRBV6-3	many	TRBD2	TGTGCCAGCAGCCTCCGGACTAGCGGGGGGAATGAGCAGTTCTTC	CASSLRTSGGNEQFF